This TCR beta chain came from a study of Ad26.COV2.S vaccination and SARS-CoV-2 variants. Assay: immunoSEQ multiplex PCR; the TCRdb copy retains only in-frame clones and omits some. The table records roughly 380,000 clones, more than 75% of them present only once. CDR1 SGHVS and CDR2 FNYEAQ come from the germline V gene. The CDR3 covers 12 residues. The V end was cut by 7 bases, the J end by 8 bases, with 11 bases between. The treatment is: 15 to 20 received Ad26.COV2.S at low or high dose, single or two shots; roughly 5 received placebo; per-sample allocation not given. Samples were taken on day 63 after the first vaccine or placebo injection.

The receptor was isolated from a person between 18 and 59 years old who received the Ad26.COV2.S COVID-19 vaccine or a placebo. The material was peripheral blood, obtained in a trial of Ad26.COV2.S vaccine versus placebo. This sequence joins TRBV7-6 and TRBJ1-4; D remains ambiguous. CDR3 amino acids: CASTEVGEKLFF. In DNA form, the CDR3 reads TGTGCCAGCACCGAGGTCGGGGAAAAACTGTTTTTT. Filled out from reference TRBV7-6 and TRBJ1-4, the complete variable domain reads GAGVSQSPRYKVTKRGQDVALRCDPISGHVSLYWYRQALGQGPEFLTYFNYEAQQDKSGLPNDRFSAERPEGSISTLTIQRTEQRDSAMYRCASTEVGEKLFFGSGTQLSVL.